This T cell receptor beta chain was captured by sequencing in a study of tumor and adjacent non-tumor tissue in lung cancer. As regards this clonotype: A single base separates this from a much larger clone, so it may be a read error.

This sample's RNA came from whole unsorted tissue. More than 3 cm separated this lung sample from the edge of the tumor. Between August and November 2014, newly diagnosed, chemotherapy-naive lung cancer patients underwent thoracic surgery in China. A modified ARM-PCR protocol with three rounds of nested PCR amplified TCRbeta. TCRdb re-derived calls from the multiplex PCR reads in MiXCR, one entry per CDR3 protein. The sample shows about 75,000 distinct CDR3 sequences, around 70% of them seen only once. The sequenced sample consisted of distant non-tumor lung tissue. This sequence was found in a woman aged 50 to 60 with non-small cell lung cancer.

The DNA of the CDR3 is TGTACCAGCAGTTTAATCCTTCTGCAGGGGCGCCAAGAGACCCAGTACTTC. Translating it yields CTSSLILLQGRQETQYF. The chain is built from TRBV12-3 or TRBV12-4 and TRBJ2-5, with a possible D match to TRBD1 (6 bases). This CDR3 spans 17 amino acids.